Listed here are 21 T cell receptor beta chains from one sample, sequenced in a study of T cell changes during pregnancy in multiple sclerosis. The assay was immunoSEQ multiplex PCR, and TCRdb's table has in-frame clones only and misses some. The sample shows tens of thousands of clones, around 92% of them seen only once. The input for sequencing was CD4+ T cells from peripheral blood mononuclear cells, taken after pregnancy. The origin of the receptors is a female donor with multiple sclerosis, enrolled in a pregnancy study.

V gene TRBV21-1 combines with J gene TRBJ1-5; TRBD1, the table's D call, lacks a check against the DNA. TRBV21-1 constitutes a pseudogene. There are 14 residues in the CDR3. This CDR3 reads CASKNRDPNQPQHF. The CDR3 bases are TGTGCCAGCAAGAACAGGGACCCCAATCAGCCCCAGCATTTT.

The chain combines TRBV5-8 with TRBJ2-1, with no clear D. The germline CDR1 and CDR2 sequences are SGHTS and YDEGEE. The length of the CDR3 is 14 residues. Trimming took off 0 bases at V and 1 base at J, with 5 bases between the two ends. Written as DNA, the CDR3 is TGTGCCAGCAGCTTGGTAGTATCCTACAATGAGCAGTTCTTC. Translating gives CASSLVVSYNEQFF. The complete variable domain, with remaining parts taken from reference TRBV5-8 and TRBJ2-1, reads EAGVTQSPTHLIKTRGQQATLRCSPISGHTSVYWYQQALGLGLQFLLWYDEGEERNRGNFPPRFSGRQFPNYSSELNVNALELEDSALYLCASSLVVSYNEQFFGPGTRLTVL.

The chain couples TRBV11-2 to TRBJ2-3, with 10 bases aligning to TRBD1. Trimming cost V 5 bases and J 4 bases; bases outside gene matches: 6. Germline V gene lookup returns CDR1 SGHAT and CDR2 FQNNGV. The CDR3 is 15 amino acids. The CDR3 sequence: CASSLRDRGADTQYF. The CDR3 DNA is TGTGCCAGCAGCCTAAGGGACAGGGGAGCAGATACGCAGTATTTT. Supplemented by reference TRBV11-2 and TRBJ2-3, the full variable domain reads EAGVAQSPRYKIIEKRQSVAFWCNPISGHATLYWYQQILGQGPKLLIQFQNNGVVDDSQLPKDRFSAERLKGVDSTLKIQPAKLEDSAVYLCASSLRDRGADTQYFGPGTRLTVL.

The gene calls are TRBV6-5 and TRBJ1-1; a possible D gene is TRBD1 (5 bases). The V gene lost 6 bases and the J gene lost 0 bases, with 11 bases spanning the gap. Per germline, CDR1 MNHEY and CDR2 SVGAGI. The CDR3 runs 14 residues. The CDR3 loop reads CASSRQFMNTEAFF. The CDR3 coding sequence is TGTGCCAGCAGCCGACAGTTTATGAACACTGAAGCTTTCTTT.

This clone was counted between two and nine times. The chain carries TRBV27 and TRBJ2-1; TRBD1 matches at 8 bases. Germline lookup yields CDR1 MNHEY and CDR2 SMNVEV (reference sequence). J gave up 8 bases and V 5 bases, and 11 bases lay outside the gene matches. The CDR3 is made up of 15 amino acids. The CDR3 reads CASSLRPDRGYEQFF. The CDR3 DNA sequence: TGTGCCAGCAGTCTTCGACCTGACAGGGGATATGAGCAGTTCTTC.

This clone showed up just once. The chain is built from TRBV14 and TRBJ1-1; D gene uncertain. Trimming cost V 5 bases and J 0 bases, with 7 bases left between them. This CDR3 is 13 amino acids long. Germline-derived CDR1 and CDR2 are SGHDN and FVKESK. The CDR3 sequence: CASSFSLNTEAFF. The DNA of the CDR3 is TGTGCCAGCAGCTTTTCCTTGAACACTGAAGCTTTCTTT. The whole variable domain, remainder taken from reference TRBV14 and TRBJ1-1, is EAGVTQFPSHSVIEKGQTVTLRCDPISGHDNLYWYRRVMGKEIKFLLHFVKESKQDESGMPNNRFLAERTGGTYSTLKVQPAELEDSGVYFCASSFSLNTEAFFGQGTRLTVV.

This clone was counted a few times. Other DNA sequences in this sample translate to the same CDR3. The rearrangement uses TRBV6-6 and TRBJ2-7, with 10 positions matching TRBD2. The CDR3 is made up of 16 amino acids. Germline CDR1 reads MNHNY; CDR2 reads SVGAGI (reference sequence). J gave up 1 base and V 10 bases, and 13 bases lay outside the gene matches. Written as DNA, the CDR3 is TGTGCCATAGGGGGGAGGGGACTAGCGCCTTCCTACGAGCAGTACTTC. This sequence encodes CAIGGRGLAPSYEQYF.

The rearrangement links TRBV6-1 to TRBJ1-2, with 12 bases lining up with TRBD1. The germline gives CDR1 MNHNS, CDR2 SASEGT. The V gene end was trimmed by 4 bases and the J gene end by 8 bases; junction bases not matched to a gene: 8. The CDR3 length is 15 residues. The CDR3 loop is CASSGRDRGPWGYTF. CDR3 nucleotide sequence: TGTGCCAGCAGTGGGCGGGACAGGGGGCCATGGGGCTACACCTTC.

This clone has more than one count but fewer than ten. J is TRBJ2-7 and V is TRBV27; 11 nucleotides agree with TRBD2. V was clipped by 6 bases and J by 5 bases; unmatched bases: 12. This CDR3 region has 16 residues. Germline values: CDR1 MNHEY, CDR2 SMNVEV (reference sequence). CDR3 DNA sequence: TGTGCCAGCAGCCCTTACACTAGCGGGAGCTCTAACGAGCAGTACTTC. Translated, it gives CASSPYTSGSSNEQYF.

The gene calls are TRBV28 and TRBJ2-3; D unclear. The V end lost 3 bases, the J end lost 2 bases, and 12 bases lay between the germline ends. The CDR3 runs to 15 residues. CDR1 is MDHEN and CDR2 is SYDVKM in the germline V gene. CDR3 nucleotides: TGTGCCAGCAGTTTCAATCCAGGCCACACAGATACGCAGTATTTT. It specifies CASSFNPGHTDTQYF.

This chain uses TRBV6-5 with TRBJ2-7, with 11 bases identical to TRBD1. Per germline, CDR1 MNHEY and CDR2 SVGAGI. The CDR3 sequence is 13 residues long. Trimming removed 8 bases from V and 4 bases from J; junction bases left unmatched: 4. This chain's CDR3 is CASLDRGRYEQYF. The CDR3, as DNA: TGTGCCAGCCTGGACAGGGGGCGATACGAGCAGTACTTC.

There are a few counts of this clone. V usage is TRBV29-1 and J usage is TRBJ2-1, with 8 bases lining up with TRBD2. CDR1 is SQVTM and CDR2 is ANQGSEA in the germline V gene. The CDR3 extends over 11 amino acids. V lost 6 bases, J lost 14 bases, and 9 bases stayed unmatched. CDR3 in DNA: TGCAGCGTGACCGTAGCGGGGCAGAAGTTCTTC. Translation: CSVTVAGQKFF.

CDR3: CASSLAGLASYEQYF. The DNA of the CDR3 is TGCGCCAGCAGCTTGGCCGGACTTGCTTCCTACGAGCAGTACTTC. The V and J genes are TRBV5-1 and TRBJ2-7; D perhaps matches TRBD2 (5 bases). With 0 bases removed from V and 1 base from J, the gap between germline ends came to 11 bases. The CDR3 totals 15 residues. The germline V gene has CDR1 SGHRS and CDR2 YFSETQ.

This clone came up once. This chain's CDR3 is CASSTGTSVPYEQYF. The CDR3 coding sequence is TGCGCCAGCAGCACCGGGACTAGCGTACCCTACGAGCAGTACTTC. This chain links TRBV4-1 with TRBJ2-7, with TRBD2 identical over 10 bases. After removal of 5 bases from V and 2 bases from J, the junction contained 6 bases not matched to a gene. This CDR3 has 15 amino acids. CDR1 and CDR2 (germline): MGHRA, YSYEKL.

The chain joins TRBV10-3 to TRBJ2-1; D remains ambiguous. CDR3 length: 12 residues. Germline V gene lookup returns CDR1 ENHRY and CDR2 SYGVKD. Trimming removed 6 bases from V and 6 bases from J, with 9 bases in between. CDR3 sequence: CAISPSANEQFF. The CDR3, as DNA: TGTGCCATCAGCCCCAGCGCCAATGAGCAGTTCTTC.

V gene TRBV30 combines with J gene TRBJ1-2, with TRBD1 as a possible D gene (5 bases). The germline V gene encodes CDR1 GTSNPN and CDR2 SVGIG (reference sequence). Trimming shortened V by 2 bases and J by 3 bases, and 10 bases separated the two germline ends. This CDR3 comprises 13 residues. The CDR3 region has the DNA TGTGCCTGGAGTTCGGGGGACGACTATGGCTACACCTTC. It specifies CAWSSGDDYGYTF.

The chain links TRBV2 to TRBJ2-1; 8 nucleotides agree with TRBD2. V lost 7 bases, J lost 3 bases, and 8 bases stayed unmatched. CDR3 length equals 15 residues. Looked up from germline, CDR1 is SNHLY and CDR2 is FYNNEI. CDR3 sequence reads: CASIETSGVYNEQFF. The DNA for the CDR3 is TGTGCCAGCATAGAAACTAGCGGCGTCTACAATGAGCAGTTCTTC. Full variable domain (outside the CDR3, taken from reference TRBV2 and TRBJ2-1): EPEVTQTPSHQVTQMGQEVILRCVPISNHLYFYWYRQILGQKVEFLVSFYNNEISEKSEIFDDQFSVERPDGSNFTLKIRSTKLEDSAMYFCASIETSGVYNEQFFGPGTRLTVL.

This chain joins TRBV9 and TRBJ2-5; D is undetermined. CDR1 is SGDLS and CDR2 is YYNGEE in the germline V gene. V shed 3 bases and J shed 2 bases, with 11 bases lying between them. There are 14 residues in the CDR3. The CDR3 sequence is CASSALDWQETQYF. The CDR3 coding sequence is TGTGCCAGCAGCGCTCTCGACTGGCAAGAGACCCAGTACTTC.

The V and J genes are TRBV5-1 and TRBJ2-7; 7 nucleotides line up with TRBD1. The V gene end was trimmed by 2 bases and the J gene end by 2 bases; junction bases not matched to a gene: 4. This CDR3 is 14 amino acids long. Germline V lookup: CDR1 SGHRS, CDR2 YFSETQ. The chain's CDR3 is CASSFDRAAYEQYF. The CDR3 DNA is TGCGCCAGCAGCTTCGACAGGGCCGCCTACGAGCAGTACTTC.

The gene calls are TRBV21-1 and TRBJ2-7; no DNA check was done on the table's D call, TRBD1. TRBV21-1 corresponds to a pseudogene. The CDR3 contains 11 residues. The CDR3 nucleotides read TGTGCGGACCTCACAGGGAACGAGCAGTACTTC. It yields the protein CADLTGNEQYF.

This sequence joins TRBV4-1 and TRBJ2-7; the D is unclear. CDR1 and CDR2 (germline): MGHRA, YSYEKL. CDR3 length: 12 residues. V lost 0 bases and J lost 6, with 6 bases in between. The CDR3 nucleotides are TGCGCCAGCAGCCAAGATTTCCGCGAGCAGTACTTC. It encodes CASSQDFREQYF.